The next 11 T cell receptor beta chains were all read from a single sample in a study of blood T cell repertoires in COVID-19. Profiled with immunoSEQ multiplex PCR; TCRdb holds only in-frame clones, not every one. The sample yields 250,000 to 350,000 clones, 75% to 90% seen once. Sequenced input: peripheral blood. The receptor source for this set is a woman between 50 and 59 years old who had recovered from COVID-19.

The chain links TRBV5-1 to TRBJ1-4, with 8 bases matching TRBD1. Germline lookup yields CDR1 SGHRS and CDR2 YFSETQ. J was trimmed by 0 bases and V by 4 bases; bases with no gene match: 2. The CDR3 is 15 amino acids. CDR3 sequence: CASSRGQATNEKLFF. In DNA form, the CDR3 reads TGCGCCAGCAGCAGGGGACAGGCAACTAATGAAAAACTGTTTTTT.

The chain uses TRBV30 and TRBJ1-2, with D perhaps TRBD1 (5 bases). V was clipped by 0 bases and J by 3 bases, with 17 bases between them. Germline CDR1 is GTSNPN and CDR2 is SVGIG (reference sequence). This CDR3 has 16 amino acids. The CDR3 loop is CAWSVWGLHRDYGYTF. In DNA, the CDR3 is TGTGCCTGGAGTGTATGGGGACTCCACCGTGACTATGGCTACACCTTC.

This clone appeared a single time. The rearrangement uses TRBV29-1 and TRBJ2-7, with TRBD2 matching over 8 bases. The CDR3 sequence is 13 residues long. The V and J ends lost 6 bases and 5 bases, in that order; junction bases with no gene match: 9. CDR1 is SQVTM, CDR2 ANQGSEA, per germline. The CDR3 sequence is CSVSSGTSHEQYF. The CDR3 bases are TGCAGCGTCTCCTCCGGGACTAGTCACGAGCAGTACTTC.

V usage is TRBV28 and J usage is TRBJ2-1, with D unresolved. The CDR3 covers 14 residues. Germline CDR1 and CDR2: MDHEN and SYDVKM. V was pared by 8 bases and J by 5 bases, with 16 bases between. The CDR3 loop is CASDSPGGNNEQFF. The CDR3 coding sequence is TGTGCCAGCGACTCACCCGGTGGAAACAATGAGCAGTTCTTC. Based on the CDR3 plus reference TRBV28 and TRBJ2-1, the full variable domain is DVKVTQSSRYLVKRTGEKVFLECVQDMDHENMFWYRQDPGLGLRLIYFSYDVKMKEKGDIPEGYSVSREKKERFSLILESASTNQTSMYLCASDSPGGNNEQFFGPGTRLTVL.

V and J are TRBV5-5 and TRBJ2-7; D perhaps matches TRBD1 (5 bases). Germline loops: CDR1 SGHKS, CDR2 YYEKEE (reference sequence). The CDR3 runs to 16 residues. The V and J ends lost 1 base and 3 bases respectively, with 17 bases between them. CDR3 sequence: CASSLWPQGSYYEQYF. DNA for the CDR3: TGTGCCAGCAGCTTGTGGCCCCAGGGCTCCTACTACGAGCAGTACTTC.

This sequence joins TRBV3-1 (or the pseudogene TRBV3-2) and TRBJ2-7; TRBD1 matches 12 bases. With V trimmed by 0 bases and J by 5 bases, 5 bases remained unmatched. The CDR3 covers 16 residues. Germline lookup yields CDR1 LGHDT and CDR2 YNNKEL (reference sequence). Here the CDR3 DNA reads TGTGCCAGCAGCCAAGAAGAGGGACAGGGGGCCCACGAGCAGTACTTC. As protein: CASSQEEGQGAHEQYF.

Only one count was recorded for this clone. The chain employs TRBV7-2 and TRBJ2-7, with D tentatively TRBD2 (6 bases). This CDR3 comprises 12 residues. In germline, CDR1 is SGHTA, CDR2 FQGNSA. Trimming removed 1 base at V and 7 bases at J, with 8 bases between. Here the CDR3 DNA reads TGTGCCAGCAGCTTAGGGAGGGGAGAGCAGTACTTC. Amino acid sequence: CASSLGRGEQYF.

The V gene is TRBV7-8, the J gene TRBJ1-6, with D unresolved. Germline V gives CDR1 SGHVS, CDR2 FQNEAQ. The CDR3 is 17 residues long. V lost 5 bases and J lost 0, with 14 bases in between. CDR3 amino acids: CASSRGRIGSYNSPLHF. The DNA for the CDR3 is TGTGCCAGCAGCCGAGGGCGGATTGGCTCCTATAATTCACCCCTCCACTTT.

This rearrangement joins TRBV29-1 to TRBJ1-1; 11 nucleotides line up with TRBD1. The germline V gene encodes CDR1 SQVTM and CDR2 ANQGSEA. With V trimmed by 7 bases and J by 1 base, 8 bases remained unmatched. The length of the CDR3 is 15 residues. CDR3 nucleotides: TGCAGCGCCTGGGACAGGGGGACGGGGAACACTGAAGCTTTCTTT. It specifies CSAWDRGTGNTEAFF.

The genes are TRBV5-1 and TRBJ2-1; TRBD2 agrees at 10 bases. J gave up 6 bases and V 4 bases, and 10 bases lay outside the gene matches. This CDR3 is built from 16 residues. Germline V gene lookup returns CDR1 SGHRS and CDR2 YFSETQ. For the CDR3, the DNA is TGCGCCAGCAGCCCGCTAGCGGGAGCTGTTAGCAATGAGCAGTTCTTC. Its translation is CASSPLAGAVSNEQFF.

The J gene is TRBJ2-7, the V gene TRBV5-4; TRBD1 matches at 9 bases. From germline, CDR1 is SGHNT and CDR2 YYREEE (reference sequence). The ends lost 4 bases at V and 9 bases at J; junction bases unmatched: 29. The CDR3 contains 20 residues. The DNA for the CDR3 is TGTGCCAGCAGCGGAGGGAGGGACAGGGAGCGCTCCACAACGCTACGAGGGCAGTACTTC. Its protein is CASSGGRDRERSTTLRGQYF.